A few counts support the clone carrying this T cell receptor (beta chain). The antigen remains unidentified. This entry comes from a study of CD8+CD57+ T cells in acquired aplastic anemia. Across the study: Sorted CD4+ and CD8+ cells yielded around 3.2 ug of DNA on average. Healthy-donor CD4+ cells averaged approximately 9.8 million reads. The study, taken as a whole, reports: Patients versus controls showed no significant CD8+ Simpson's diversity difference.

Germline CDR1 reads MGHDK; CDR2 reads SYGVNS. The CDR3 is 13 residues long. The V end was cut by 8 bases, the J end by 3 bases, with 14 bases between. The use of genomic DNA as template underpinned the TCR beta VDJ and CDR3 profiling. TCRdb re-derived calls from the reads in MiXCR, one entry per CDR3 protein. The top ten clones hold roughly 34% of a sample with about 100,000 distinct CDR3 sequences, 40% to 65% of them seen once. The J gene is TRBJ2-7, the V gene TRBV25-1; perhaps TRBD1 as D (5 bases). Sequenced material: sorted CD4+, CD8+, or CD8+CD57+ T cells (not recorded which) from PBMCs. The sequence was obtained from a human donor in good health, serving as a control. The chain's CDR3 is CASSQGPNYEQYF. In DNA form, the CDR3 reads TGTGCCAGCTCTCAGGGTCCCAACTACGAGCAGTACTTC.